The clone carrying this T cell receptor (beta chain) was picked up a small number of times. Genomic DNA belonging to each subset was distributed in equal measure over several immunoSEQ plates. Here immunoSEQ multiplex PCR was the method, and the copy in TCRdb shows in-frame clones only, minus some. The repertoire holds about a million clones, 60% to 80% seen once, with approximately 1.5% in the top ten. CDR3 length equals 13 residues. The ends lost 6 bases at V and 6 bases at J; junction bases unmatched: 3. Germline V CDR1 and CDR2: ENHRY, SYGVKD. The record originates from a study of shared clonotypes between healthy human individuals.

The specimen sequenced was memory CD4+ T cells sorted from blood. Subset given: CD45RA-negative fraction. The sequence came from a man between 18 and 35 years old in good health. This rearrangement joins TRBV10-3 to TRBJ1-5; 9 bases fit TRBD1. CDR3 residues: CAISLTGGQPQHF. CDR3 sequence (DNA): TGTGCCATCAGCCTGACAGGGGGTCAGCCCCAGCATTTT.